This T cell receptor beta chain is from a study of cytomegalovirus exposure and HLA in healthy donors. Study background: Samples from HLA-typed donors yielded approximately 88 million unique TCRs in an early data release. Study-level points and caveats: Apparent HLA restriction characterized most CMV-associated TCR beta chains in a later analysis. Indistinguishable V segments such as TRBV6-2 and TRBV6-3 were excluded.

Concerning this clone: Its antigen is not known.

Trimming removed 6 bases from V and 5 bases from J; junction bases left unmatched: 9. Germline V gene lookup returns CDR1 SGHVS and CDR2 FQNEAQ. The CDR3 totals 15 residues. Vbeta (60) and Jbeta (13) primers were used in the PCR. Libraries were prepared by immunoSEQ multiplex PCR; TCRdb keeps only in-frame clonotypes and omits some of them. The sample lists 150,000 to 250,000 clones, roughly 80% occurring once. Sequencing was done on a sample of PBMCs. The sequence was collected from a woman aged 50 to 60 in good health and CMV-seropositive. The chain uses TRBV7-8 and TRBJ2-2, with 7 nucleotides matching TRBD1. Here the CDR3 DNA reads TGTGCCAGCAGAAGAACAGGGGACCAGACCGGGGAGCTGTTTTTT. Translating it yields CASRRTGDQTGELFF.